Listed below are T cell receptor beta chains from one sample, sequenced in a study of blood T cell repertoires in COVID-19. Clones were read by immunoSEQ multiplex PCR, and TCRdb kept only the in-frame ones, dropping some. Of some 340,000 clones listed, 90% to 95% were seen once; the top ten hold approximately 4.1%. The sample consisted of PBMCs or T cells enriched from blood (not recorded which). Receptor source: a woman aged 25 to 39 who had been exposed to COVID-19. Both conserved end residues are part of each CDR3. D genes are given only for firm matches. Some rows mark clone size as missing; the rest say once, few, many or name a class of expanded clone.

v_call: TRBV7-6
d_call: TRBD2
j_call: TRBJ2-2
clone_size: once
cdr3_aa: CASSPMTSDPTGELFF
cdr3_nt: TGTGCCAGCAGCCCAATGACTAGCGACCCCACCGGGGAGCTGTTTTTT

v_call: TRBV5-1
d_call: NA
j_call: TRBJ1-5
clone_size: NA
cdr3_aa: CASSLGAGDSNQPQHF
cdr3_nt: TGCGCCAGCAGCTTGGGGGCAGGGGATAGCAATCAGCCCCAGCATTTT

v_call: TRBV5-1
d_call: TRBD1
j_call: TRBJ2-1
clone_size: NA
cdr3_aa: CASSARTGEQFF
cdr3_nt: TGCGCCAGCAGCGCCCGGACAGGCGAGCAGTTCTTC

v_call: TRBV2
d_call: NA
j_call: TRBJ2-7
clone_size: NA
cdr3_aa: CARTNWTEYEEGEQYF
cdr3_nt: TGTGCCAGAACGAATTGGACCGAGTACGAGGAGGGGGAGCAGTACTTC

v_call: TRBV11-2
d_call: TRBD2
j_call: TRBJ2-1
clone_size: NA
cdr3_aa: CASSLDLRASGGYEQFF
cdr3_nt: TGTGCCAGCAGCTTAGATCTAAGGGCTAGCGGGGGGTATGAGCAGTTCTTC

v_call: TRBV9
d_call: TRBD2
j_call: TRBJ2-1
clone_size: NA
cdr3_aa: CASSVHFGLAGGVNEQFF
cdr3_nt: TGTGCCAGCAGCGTACATTTCGGACTAGCGGGGGGAGTCAATGAGCAGTTCTTC

v_call: TRBV10-3
d_call: NA
j_call: TRBJ1-2
clone_size: NA
cdr3_aa: CAIRTDGLLNYGYTF
cdr3_nt: TGTGCCATCCGCACAGACGGTTTACTCAACTATGGCTACACCTTC

v_call: TRBV18
d_call: NA
j_call: TRBJ1-1
clone_size: NA
cdr3_aa: CASSRTGRGGGTEAFF
cdr3_nt: TGTGCCAGCTCTAGAACGGGAAGAGGCGGGGGCACTGAAGCTTTCTTT

v_call: TRBV11-2
d_call: NA
j_call: TRBJ2-7
clone_size: NA
cdr3_aa: CASSFYRVQHYEQYF
cdr3_nt: TGTGCCAGCAGCTTCTACAGGGTCCAGCACTACGAGCAGTACTTC

v_call: TRBV29-1
d_call: TRBD2
j_call: TRBJ2-5
clone_size: NA
cdr3_aa: CSVVLAGGLVHETQYF
cdr3_nt: TGCAGCGTTGTTCTAGCGGGGGGGCTAGTCCATGAGACCCAGTACTTC

v_call: TRBV4-2
d_call: NA
j_call: TRBJ1-2
clone_size: once
cdr3_aa: CASSQEGAGDYGYTF
cdr3_nt: TGTGCCAGCAGCCAAGAAGGTGCGGGCGACTATGGCTACACCTTC

v_call: TRBV27
d_call: TRBD1
j_call: TRBJ1-2
clone_size: NA
cdr3_aa: CASSLSGQGYGYTF
cdr3_nt: TGTGCCAGCAGTTTATCGGGACAGGGGTATGGCTACACCTTC

v_call: TRBV6-5
d_call: NA
j_call: TRBJ2-5
clone_size: NA
cdr3_aa: CASSYSGGPQETQYF
cdr3_nt: TGTGCCAGCAGTTACTCGGGGGGTCCCCAAGAGACCCAGTACTTC

v_call: TRBV7-9
d_call: NA
j_call: TRBJ2-7
clone_size: NA
cdr3_aa: CASSLGGGSYEQYF
cdr3_nt: TGTGCCAGCAGCTTAGGAGGCGGATCCTACGAGCAGTACTTC

v_call: TRBV12-3/TRBV12-4
d_call: NA
j_call: TRBJ2-2
clone_size: NA
cdr3_aa: CASRKQETGELFF
cdr3_nt: TGTGCCAGCAGGAAACAGGAAACCGGGGAGCTGTTTTTT

v_call: TRBV18
d_call: TRBD2
j_call: TRBJ2-3
clone_size: NA
cdr3_aa: CASSPGGEHTDTQYF
cdr3_nt: TGTGCCAGCTCACCGGGAGGGGAGCACACAGATACGCAGTATTTT

v_call: TRBV5-8
d_call: NA
j_call: TRBJ1-2
clone_size: NA
cdr3_aa: CASSSRDIEARFNYGYTF
cdr3_nt: TGTGCCAGCAGCTCTAGGGACATCGAAGCGAGATTCAACTATGGCTACACCTTC

v_call: TRBV5-1
d_call: TRBD1
j_call: TRBJ2-2
clone_size: NA
cdr3_aa: CASSLALRTGPTGELFF
cdr3_nt: TGCGCCAGCAGCTTGGCACTAAGGACAGGGCCCACCGGGGAGCTGTTTTTT

v_call: TRBV5-1
d_call: NA
j_call: TRBJ2-7
clone_size: NA
cdr3_aa: CASSLGRGFEQYF
cdr3_nt: TGCGCCAGCAGCTTGGGCAGGGGTTTCGAGCAGTACTTC

v_call: TRBV10-3
d_call: NA
j_call: TRBJ2-1
clone_size: NA
cdr3_aa: CAISTSEGNEQFF
cdr3_nt: TGTGCCATCAGTACTAGTGAAGGCAATGAGCAGTTCTTC

v_call: TRBV29-1
d_call: TRBD1
j_call: TRBJ1-2
clone_size: NA
cdr3_aa: CSVELTRGQGAGGGYTF
cdr3_nt: TGCAGCGTTGAATTGACACGGGGACAGGGGGCAGGAGGTGGCTACACCTTC

v_call: TRBV7-9
d_call: TRBD2
j_call: TRBJ2-3
clone_size: NA
cdr3_aa: CASSLIEGLAGAPLYF
cdr3_nt: TGTGCCAGCAGCCTCATAGAAGGACTAGCGGGGGCCCCCTTGTATTTT

v_call: TRBV30
d_call: NA
j_call: TRBJ1-2
clone_size: NA
cdr3_aa: CALSQGYGYTF
cdr3_nt: TGTGCGTTATCACAGGGTTATGGCTACACCTTC

v_call: TRBV4-1
d_call: TRBD1
j_call: TRBJ1-6
clone_size: NA
cdr3_aa: CASSQEAQGGSPLHF
cdr3_nt: TGCGCCAGCAGCCAAGAGGCGCAGGGGGGTTCACCCCTCCACTTT